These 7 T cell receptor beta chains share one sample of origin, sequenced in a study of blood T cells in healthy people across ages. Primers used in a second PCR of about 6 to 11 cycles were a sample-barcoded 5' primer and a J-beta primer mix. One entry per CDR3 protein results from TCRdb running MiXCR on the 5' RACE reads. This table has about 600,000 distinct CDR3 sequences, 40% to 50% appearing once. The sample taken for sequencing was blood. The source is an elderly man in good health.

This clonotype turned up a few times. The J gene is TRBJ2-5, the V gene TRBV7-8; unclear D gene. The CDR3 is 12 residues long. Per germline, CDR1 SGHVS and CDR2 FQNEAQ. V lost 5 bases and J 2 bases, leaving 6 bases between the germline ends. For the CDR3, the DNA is TGTGCCAGCAGCGACGGTCAAGAGACCCAGTACTTC. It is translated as CASSDGQETQYF.

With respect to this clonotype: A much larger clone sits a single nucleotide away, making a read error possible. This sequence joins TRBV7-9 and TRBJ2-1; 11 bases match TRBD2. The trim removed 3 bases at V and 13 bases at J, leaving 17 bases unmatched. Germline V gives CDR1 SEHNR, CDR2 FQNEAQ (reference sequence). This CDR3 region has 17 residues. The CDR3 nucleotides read TGTGCCAGCAGCTTCCAGCACCTAGCGGGAGGCTCGGAGACCCAGTTCTTC. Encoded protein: CASSFQHLAGGSETQFF.

The CDR3 coding sequence is TGTGCCTCCAACCCCAATCCCACAGATACGCAGTATTTT. Translated, it gives CASNPNPTDTQYF. This sequence joins TRBV10-3 and TRBJ2-3; the D is unclear. Between the trimmed V and J ends, which lost 11 bases and 2 bases, there was a span of 14 bases. This CDR3 has 13 amino acids. Germline V CDR1 and CDR2: ENHRY, SYGVKD.

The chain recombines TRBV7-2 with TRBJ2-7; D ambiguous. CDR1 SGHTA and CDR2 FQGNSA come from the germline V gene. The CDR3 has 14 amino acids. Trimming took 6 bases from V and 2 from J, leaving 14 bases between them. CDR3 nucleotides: TGTGCCAGCAGTTACTCCGGTGATACCTACGAGCAGTACTTC. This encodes CASSYSGDTYEQYF.

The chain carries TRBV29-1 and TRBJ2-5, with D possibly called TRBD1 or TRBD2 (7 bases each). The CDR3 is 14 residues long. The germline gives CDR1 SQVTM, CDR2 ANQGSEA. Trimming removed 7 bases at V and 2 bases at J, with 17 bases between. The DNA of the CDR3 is TGCAGCGCCAGTGGGGGGGACAGTCAAGAGACCCAGTACTTC. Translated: CSASGGDSQETQYF.

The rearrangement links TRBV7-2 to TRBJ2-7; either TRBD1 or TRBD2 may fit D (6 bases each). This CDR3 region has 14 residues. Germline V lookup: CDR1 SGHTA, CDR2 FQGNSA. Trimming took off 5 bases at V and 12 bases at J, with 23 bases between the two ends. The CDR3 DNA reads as TGTGCCAGCAGCCTAGGAGGGGCGACAGGCTCTCGGTACTTC. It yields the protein CASSLGGATGSRYF. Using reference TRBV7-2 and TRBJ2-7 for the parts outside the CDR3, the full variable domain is GAGVSQSPSNKVTEKGKDVELRCDPISGHTALYWYRQSLGQGLEFLIYFQGNSAPDKSGLPSDRFSAERTGGSVSTLTIQRTQQEDSAVYLCASSLGGATGSRYFGPGTRLTVT.

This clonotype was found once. CDR3 protein: CASSVTLAGGGLDTQYF. The CDR3 nucleotides read TGTGCCAGCAGCGTTACCTTAGCGGGGGGAGGGTTAGATACGCAGTATTTT. The rearrangement links TRBV7-2 to TRBJ2-3; the match to TRBD2 covers 10 bases. The CDR3 has 17 residues. The junction had 13 bases not matched to a gene; V was cut back by 5 bases and J by 5 bases. The germline gives CDR1 SGHTA, CDR2 FQGNSA.